The T cell receptor beta chain under discussion was sequenced for a study of T cells in Graves' hyperthyroidism and ophthalmopathy. CDR3 length: 11 amino acids. The germline gives CDR1 ENHRY, CDR2 SYGVKD. The V segment lost 7 bases and the J segment 6 bases; nucleotides outside the gene matches: 1. At least ten counts were recorded for this clonotype. The TCR beta CDR3 regions underwent amplification using RNA transcripts as the source. The HTBI primer set drove a first-round RT-PCR of the TCR CDR3. One entry per CDR3 protein, called by TCRdb with MiXCR from the multiplex PCR reads. The sample records approximately 380,000 distinct CDR3 sequences, roughly 19% being singletons.

The sample consisted of blood. This TCR came from a young woman with Graves' hyperthyroidism. The chain links TRBV10-3 to TRBJ1-2, with 8 bases fitting TRBD1. CDR3 coding DNA: TGTGCCATCATGACAGGGGATGGCTACACCTTC. It specifies CAIMTGDGYTF.